This T cell receptor beta chain was profiled in a study of T cells expressing NK-cell markers. Synthesis of TCR beta cDNA relied on 5'RACE template switching carrying UMIs. TCRdb re-called the 5' RACE reads and gives one entry per CDR3 protein, without DNA. The table lists almost 450,000 distinct CDR3 sequences. As for this clonotype: Its target is unknown.

Study-level points and caveats: The contribution of dominant NKG2C+ clonotypes to CD8+ T cells in six or seven donors was roughly 1.0-7.5%. Certain NKG2C+ T cell clones were expanded, and their HCMV specificity remained unclear.

The CDR3 spans 16 residues. CDR1 and CDR2 (germline): SGHRS, YFSETQ. The receptor was isolated from a woman between 18 and 70 years old in good health. The chain links TRBV5-1 to TRBJ2-1; TCRdb lists TRBD1, though no DNA is available to test this call. Specimen: blood T cells: a sorted CD56 or NKG2C T cell subset, CD4+ or CD8+ T cells, or bulk PBMC T cells (not recorded which). CDR3: CASSLAGTGDYNEQFF. Based on the CDR3 plus reference TRBV5-1 and TRBJ2-1, the full variable domain is KAGVTQTPRYLIKTRGQQVTLSCSPISGHRSVSWYQQTPGQGLQFLFEYFSETQRNKGNFPGRFSGRQFSNSRSEMNVSTLELGDSALYLCASSLAGTGDYNEQFFGPGTRLTVL.